These 22 T cell receptor beta chains were all obtained from the same sample, sequenced in a study of cytomegalovirus exposure and HLA in healthy donors. PCR primers comprised 60 Vbeta and 13 Jbeta primers. The method was immunoSEQ multiplex PCR; TCRdb's version includes in-frame clones alone and lacks a portion of them. Of about 160,000 clones listed, about 75% were seen once; the top ten hold around 2.6%. The sample comprised PBMCs. The receptors originated from a female donor in good health and CMV-seronegative.

This chain uses TRBV6-5 with TRBJ1-4; TRBD1 matches 7 bases. Germline lookup yields CDR1 MNHEY and CDR2 SVGAGI. The trim removed 5 bases at V and 6 bases at J, leaving 9 bases unmatched. The CDR3 is made up of 15 amino acids. The CDR3 sequence is CASSGWTGRDEKLFF. Here the CDR3 DNA reads TGTGCCAGCAGTGGGTGGACAGGAAGGGATGAAAAACTGTTTTTT.

This chain connects TRBV6-5 to TRBJ1-2; 7 nucleotides align to TRBD1. Germline lookup yields CDR1 MNHEY and CDR2 SVGAGI. This CDR3 is 14 amino acids long. V shed 1 base and J 14 bases; nucleotides not matched to a gene: 13. The CDR3 DNA follows: TGTGCCAGCAGTTACTACGGGACAGACATGGAGTGTACCTTC. It specifies CASSYYGTDMECTF.

J is TRBJ1-5 and V is TRBV19; D may be TRBD1 (5 bases). Germline CDR1 and CDR2: LNHDA and SQIVND (reference sequence). V lost 1 base and J 3 bases, leaving 13 bases between the germline ends. The CDR3 is made up of 16 amino acids. Here the CDR3 reads CASSIVAGGSNQPQHF. CDR3 nucleotide sequence: TGTGCCAGTAGTATAGTAGCCGGGGGTTCCAATCAGCCCCAGCATTTT.

This clone showed up just once. This chain links TRBV29-1 with TRBJ2-5; possibly TRBD2 for D (5 bases). Germline V gene sequence: CDR1 SQVTM, CDR2 ANQGSEA. V shed 4 bases and J shed 5 bases, with 11 bases lying between them. The CDR3 totals 12 residues. The CDR3 loop is CSVARARETQYF. The CDR3, as DNA: TGCAGCGTTGCGAGGGCCCGTGAGACCCAGTACTTC. Full variable domain (remainder filled in from reference TRBV29-1 and TRBJ2-5): SAVISQKPSRDICQRGTSLTIQCQVDSQVTMMFWYRQQPGQSLTLIATANQGSEATYESGFVIDKFPISRPNLTFSTLTVSNMSPEDSSIYLCSVARARETQYFGPGTRLLVL.

V gene TRBV28 combines with J gene TRBJ2-7; 11 bases match TRBD2. This CDR3 comprises 16 residues. Trimming removed 3 bases from V and 6 bases from J; junction bases left unmatched: 10. Germline CDR1 MDHEN, CDR2 SYDVKM. The DNA for the CDR3 is TGTGCCAGCAGTTTCCCCTCAACTAGCGGGAGCGTCGAGCAGTACTTC. This gives the protein CASSFPSTSGSVEQYF.

The chain employs TRBV4-1 and TRBJ2-5; D perhaps matches TRBD1 (6 bases). The J call could be wrong; TRBJ2-7 is a better fit for the DNA end. CDR1 MGHRA and CDR2 YSYEKL come from the germline V gene. This CDR3 has 15 residues. CDR3 amino acids: CASSQDDRTGGEQYF. For the CDR3, the DNA is TGCGCCAGCAGCCAAGACGACAGGACTGGGGGCGAGCAGTACTTC.

The gene calls are TRBV4-1 and TRBJ2-1, with 9 positions matching TRBD2. The germline V gene encodes CDR1 MGHRA and CDR2 YSYEKL. This CDR3 comprises 16 residues. Unmatched junction bases numbered 7, after V lost 3 bases and J lost 4 bases. The CDR3 protein is CASSHIAGENYNEQFF. The CDR3 nucleotides read TGCGCCAGCAGCCACATAGCGGGAGAAAATTACAATGAGCAGTTCTTC.

The chain combines TRBV28 with TRBJ2-7; 9 bases match TRBD1. Germline CDR1 is MDHEN and CDR2 is SYDVKM. This CDR3 spans 20 amino acids. V was clipped by 1 base and J by 3 bases; unmatched bases: 19. CDR3 in amino acids: CASSLFPRGPRGTGNYEQYF. For the CDR3, the DNA is TGTGCCAGCAGTTTATTCCCCCGAGGCCCCCGGGGGACAGGGAACTACGAGCAGTACTTC.

The chain links TRBV30 to TRBJ1-4; tentatively, D is TRBD1 (6 bases). Germline CDR1 is GTSNPN and CDR2 is SVGIG (reference sequence). The CDR3 is 15 residues long. V lost 5 bases, J lost 0 bases, and 13 bases lay in between. CDR3 protein: CAWSGTFTTNEKLFF. The CDR3 DNA reads as TGTGCCTGGTCCGGGACATTCACAACTAATGAAAAACTGTTTTTT.

This chain joins TRBV18 and TRBJ1-4; weak D call: TRBD1 (5 bases). V was trimmed by 3 bases and J by 4 bases, leaving 15 bases between them. CDR1 is KGHSH, CDR2 LQKENI, per germline. This CDR3 region has 16 residues. In nucleotides, the CDR3 is TGTGCCAGCTCACCCGTACTCGACAGCCGTAATGAAAAACTGTTTTTT. This gives the protein CASSPVLDSRNEKLFF.

The V and J genes are TRBV4-2 and TRBJ2-1; D is perhaps TRBD1 (5 bases). From germline, CDR1 is LGHNA and CDR2 YNFKEQ. Trimming pared 0 bases from V and 9 bases from J, leaving 9 bases between. The CDR3 is 13 amino acids. The CDR3 nucleotides are TGTGCCAGCAGCCAAGATCCGCAGGGTGAGCAGTTCTTC. It specifies CASSQDPQGEQFF.

This clone has just a few counts. The J gene is TRBJ2-7, the V gene TRBV28; 9 bases are shared with TRBD1. The CDR3 is made up of 15 amino acids. Germline CDR1 is MDHEN and CDR2 is SYDVKM. The V segment lost 4 bases and the J segment 2 bases; nucleotides outside the gene matches: 6. The CDR3 DNA reads as TGTGCCAGCAGTTCCCCCGGGACAGGGCCCTACGAGCAGTACTTC. Its protein product is CASSSPGTGPYEQYF.

There are a few counts of this clone. V usage is TRBV15 and J usage is TRBJ2-1; TRBD2 matches 7 bases. The CDR3 has 14 residues. Trimming took 5 bases from V and 10 from J; bases not matched to a gene: 11. Germline V gene data show CDR1 as LNHNV and CDR2 as YYDKDF (reference sequence). The CDR3 DNA reads TGTGCCACCAGCCCCCACCCTAGCGGTAACGAGCAGTTCTTC. It codes for CATSPHPSGNEQFF.

The chain combines TRBV5-6 with TRBJ2-1, with 8 bases fitting TRBD2. The CDR3 covers 11 residues. The V gene end was trimmed by 4 bases and the J gene end by 14 bases; junction bases not matched to a gene: 5. The germline V gene has CDR1 SGHDT and CDR2 YYEEEE. This CDR3 reads CASSRGGTEFF. CDR3 sequence (DNA): TGTGCCAGCAGCCGGGGGGGAACGGAGTTCTTC.

The rearrangement uses TRBV5-1 and TRBJ1-4; D remains ambiguous. The germline gives CDR1 SGHRS, CDR2 YFSETQ. The CDR3 contains 13 residues. The V end was cut by 4 bases, the J end by 6 bases, with 10 bases between. The CDR3 DNA is TGCGCCAGCAGCGCCCGAGGGTATGAAAAACTGTTTTTT. Protein sequence: CASSARGYEKLFF.

The V gene is TRBV5-1, the J gene TRBJ2-5; maybe TRBD1 (6 bases). The J call may be mistaken, given a closer DNA end match to TRBJ2-7. The CDR3 runs to 15 residues. Germline V CDR1 and CDR2: SGHRS, YFSETQ. CDR3 DNA: TGCGCCAGCAGCCCCCTGACAGGACACCCCTACGAGCAGTACTTC. The encoded protein is CASSPLTGHPYEQYF.

The gene calls are TRBV19 and TRBJ1-4; unclear D gene. Trimming shortened V by 3 bases and J by 3 bases, and 20 bases separated the two germline ends. This CDR3 is built from 18 residues. Looked up from germline, CDR1 is LNHDA and CDR2 is SQIVND (reference sequence). DNA of the CDR3: TGTGCCAGTAGTATCCGCATACTCGCGATGTATTCTAATGAAAAACTGTTTTTT. Its protein is CASSIRILAMYSNEKLFF. Using reference TRBV19 and TRBJ1-4 for the parts outside the CDR3, the full variable domain is DGGITQSPKYLFRKEGQNVTLSCEQNLNHDAMYWYRQDPGQGLRLIYYSQIVNDFQKGDIAEGYSVSREKKESFPLTVTSAQKNPTAFYLCASSIRILAMYSNEKLFFGSGTQLSVL.

The rearrangement links TRBV25-1 to TRBJ1-2, with D perhaps matching TRBD1 (5 bases). CDR1 is MGHDK and CDR2 is SYGVNS in the germline V gene. V lost 6 bases and J 2 bases, leaving 7 bases between the germline ends. The CDR3 length is 12 residues. CDR3 in amino acids: CASRGQNYGYTF. CDR3 DNA sequence: TGTGCCAGCAGGGGGCAAAACTATGGCTACACCTTC.

The chain is built from TRBV30 and TRBJ1-1; 7 bases map to TRBD1. The ends lost 5 bases at V and 5 bases at J; junction bases unmatched: 11. Per germline, CDR1 GTSNPN and CDR2 SVGIG (reference sequence). The CDR3 totals 14 residues. CDR3 in amino acids: CAWSSGQRGTEAFF. The CDR3, as DNA: TGTGCCTGGTCTTCGGGACAGCGTGGGACTGAAGCTTTCTTT.

With respect to this clone: The junction departs from germline at one end; a sequencing error may be responsible. The rearrangement links TRBV28 to TRBJ2-5; D unclear. The germline V gene encodes CDR1 MDHEN and CDR2 SYDVKM. This CDR3 has 13 amino acids. The CDR3: CASRLSGQETQYF. In DNA form, the CDR3 reads TGTGCCAGCAGATTATCGGGTCAAGAGACCCAGTACTTC.

This clone was recorded a few times. The chain employs TRBV19 and TRBJ1-1; TRBD1 aligns across 8 bases. Germline CDR1 LNHDA, CDR2 SQIVND (reference sequence). With 0 bases clipped from V and 6 bases from J, the junction kept 6 bases outside the gene matches. This CDR3 contains 15 residues. The CDR3 sequence: CASSIDRRGLAEAFF. The CDR3 nucleotides are TGTGCCAGTAGTATAGATCGCAGGGGGCTCGCTGAAGCTTTCTTT.

The rearrangement uses TRBV4-3 and TRBJ2-1, with D perhaps TRBD2 (5 bases). CDR1 is LGHNA and CDR2 is YSLEER in the germline V gene. The CDR3 totals 16 residues. The V end was cut by 1 base, the J end by 7 bases, with 17 bases between. The chain's CDR3 is CASSQGFPVSGNEQFF. The CDR3 DNA reads TGCGCCAGCAGCCAAGGATTTCCGGTCTCGGGAAATGAGCAGTTCTTC.